What follows is one T cell receptor beta chain and its context. This clone has a handful of counts. This clone's antigen is unknown. No per-base quality is available; no much larger clone lies one base away. The sample is drawn from a study of control samples from healthy donors and cancer patients (dated by TCRdb to the early 2020s). After removal of 6 bases from V and 2 bases from J, the junction retains 7 bases not matched to a gene. Inclusive of the bounding cysteine and phenylalanine, the CDR3 is 15 residues long. The sequence is cut down to CDR3 DNA, 45 bases in frame from base 1. The germline V gene provides CDR1 MNHEY and CDR2 SVGAGI. Library creation used the immunoSEQ multiplex PCR assay. The table was pulled from immuneACCESS by TCRdb, which kept in-frame rearrangements only. Such tables lose some clones; where checked, under half of the loss comes from unresolved V genes, and the rest has no known cause. In all, the sample holds roughly 190,000 clones, and roughly nine tenths of those were seen once. The ten largest clones capture less than 2% of the sample.

Sample: blood. The sequence is built from TRBV6-5 and TRBJ2-1, and 7 junctional nucleotides match TRBD1. This TCR was recovered from a man aged 25-45 years in good health. The bases read TGTGCCAGCAGAGACAGGGAGCTACCCTACAATGAGCAGTTCTTC. Its product reads: CASRDRELPYNEQFF.